The 12 T cell receptor beta chains below all came from one sample that was sequenced in a study of blood T cell repertoires in COVID-19 (dated by TCRdb to 2018 to 2020). Library preparation used the immunoSEQ multiplex PCR assay. TCRdb's version of the immuneACCESS table is confined to in-frame rearrangements and falls short of the full clone set. An unresolved V gene accounts for under half of the shortfall where checked; the remainder is of unknown origin. This sample comprises 150,000 to 200,000 clones, about 87% of them detected only once. The top ten hold about 1.4% of the sample. The sample taken for sequencing was peripheral blood. These receptors came from a woman aged 45-59 years with acute or convalescent COVID-19.

This chain links TRBV14 with TRBJ1-5; 7 bases are a match to TRBD1. This CDR3 has 17 residues. The V gene end was trimmed by 5 bases and the J gene end by 3 bases; junction bases not matched to a gene: 13. Per the germline V gene, CDR1 is SGHDN and CDR2 is FVKESK. Written as DNA, the CDR3 is TGTGCCAGCAGCTCAAAAGGGGGCAGAATTAACAATCAGCCCCAGCATTTT. This gives the protein CASSSKGGRINNQPQHF.

The chain links TRBV30 to TRBJ2-1; 9 nucleotides align to TRBD2. The CDR3 covers 13 residues. Germline V gene data show CDR1 as GTSNPN and CDR2 as SVGIG (reference sequence). J lost 1 base, V lost 8 bases, and 3 bases had no gene match. This CDR3 reads CARTSGSYNEQFF. Here the CDR3 DNA reads TGTGCCCGCACTAGCGGGTCCTACAATGAGCAGTTCTTC.

This clone was detected only a few times. The chain combines TRBV29-1 with TRBJ1-1; D remains unclear. This CDR3 is 15 amino acids long. V was pared by 3 bases and J by 1 base, with 15 bases between. Germline-derived CDR1 and CDR2 are SQVTM and ANQGSEA. Here the CDR3 DNA reads TGCAGCGTTGAGCCGGGAGTGACATCGAACACTGAAGCTTTCTTT. The encoded protein is CSVEPGVTSNTEAFF. Supplemented by reference TRBV29-1 and TRBJ1-1, the full variable domain reads SAVISQKPSRDICQRGTSLTIQCQVDSQVTMMFWYRQQPGQSLTLIATANQGSEATYESGFVIDKFPISRPNLTFSTLTVSNMSPEDSSIYLCSVEPGVTSNTEAFFGQGTRLTVV.

The rearrangement links TRBV19 to TRBJ2-1, with D perhaps TRBD2 (5 bases). The germline V gene has CDR1 LNHDA and CDR2 SQIVND (reference sequence). V dropped 7 bases and J dropped 8 bases, with 9 bases sitting between them. This CDR3 is built from 11 residues. In DNA form, the CDR3 reads TGTGCCAGTAAGTCGGGGTATGAGCAGTTCTTC. This sequence encodes CASKSGYEQFF.

This clone was seen only once. This rearrangement joins TRBV29-1 to TRBJ2-3; D call uncertain. The germline CDR1 and CDR2 sequences are SQVTM and ANQGSEA. Trimming stripped 5 bases from V and 0 bases from J, with 9 bases between. The CDR3 spans 13 residues. The CDR3 DNA reads as TGCAGCGTTACAGTCTGGAGCACAGATACGCAGTATTTT. This gives the protein CSVTVWSTDTQYF.

V gene TRBV18 combines with J gene TRBJ1-3; D may be TRBD1 (5 bases). Deletions cut 3 bases from V and 0 bases from J, with 15 bases between. CDR1 is KGHSH, CDR2 LQKENI, per germline. The length of the CDR3 is 17 residues. Written as DNA, the CDR3 is TGTGCCAGCTCACCTCGACAGACCGCCGACTCTGGAAACACCATATATTTT. This translates into CASSPRQTADSGNTIYF.

Remarks on this clone: Within the sample, other DNA sequences also encode this same CDR3. V and J are TRBV3-1 (or the pseudogene TRBV3-2) and TRBJ1-1, with D perhaps TRBD1 (6 bases). Germline V gene lookup returns CDR1 LGHDT and CDR2 YNNKEL (reference sequence). There are 13 residues in the CDR3. Between the trimmed V and J ends, which lost 4 bases and 2 bases, there was a span of 8 bases. The DNA of the CDR3 is TGTGCCAGCAGCCCCGGGACAAACACTGAAGCTTTCTTT. This codes for CASSPGTNTEAFF.

The rearrangement links TRBV27 to TRBJ2-1; TRBD1 aligns across 8 bases. Germline-derived CDR1 and CDR2 are MNHEY and SMNVEV (reference sequence). J gave up 3 bases and V 9 bases, and 19 bases lay outside the gene matches. The length of the CDR3 is 18 residues. The CDR3 sequence is CASRGGTGLWTFYNEQFF. CDR3 nucleotides: TGTGCCAGTAGAGGGGGGACAGGCCTATGGACTTTCTACAATGAGCAGTTCTTC.

The count of this clone is one. The V and J genes are TRBV5-1 and TRBJ2-1; 7 bases map to TRBD2. The germline CDR1 and CDR2 sequences are SGHRS and YFSETQ. The CDR3 spans 16 residues. V was pared by 3 bases and J by 1 base, with 7 bases of the junction left unmatched. CDR3 sequence (DNA): TGCGCCAGCAGCTGGGGACTATTCGGTTCCTACAATGAGCAGTTCTTC. Protein sequence: CASSWGLFGSYNEQFF.

This chain connects TRBV11-3 to TRBJ1-6, with D perhaps matching TRBD1 (5 bases). This CDR3 spans 13 amino acids. Trimming took 5 bases from V and 4 from J, leaving 6 bases between them. Germline V lookup: CDR1 SGHNT, CDR2 YENEEA. This CDR3 is CASSRGYNSPLHF. The DNA of the CDR3 is TGTGCCAGCAGCCGGGGGTATAATTCACCCCTCCACTTT.

The CDR3: CASTRWSGSNQPQHF. In nucleotides, the CDR3 is TGTGCCAGCACCCGATGGTCCGGTAGCAATCAGCCCCAGCATTTT. The chain uses TRBV7-2 and TRBJ1-5; no firm D call. CDR1 and CDR2 from the germline V gene are SGHTA and FQGNSA. The V gene lost 7 bases and the J gene lost 0 bases, with 13 bases spanning the gap. The CDR3 runs to 15 residues.

About this clone itself: Within the sample, other DNA sequences also encode this same CDR3. The chain carries TRBV9 and TRBJ1-1; D remains ambiguous. The CDR3 runs to 15 residues. V gave up 0 bases and J gave up 1 base, with 10 bases separating them. Per the germline V gene, CDR1 is SGDLS and CDR2 is YYNGEE. The CDR3: CASSVGPPGNTEAFF. CDR3 nucleotide sequence: TGTGCCAGCAGCGTAGGTCCCCCAGGGAACACTGAAGCTTTCTTT.